Reported below is one T cell receptor beta chain. Its antigen is still unknown. The read is 3 residues too short to cover the CDR3 end, so that end is filled in from the germline J gene. This record belongs to a study of T cells in women clearing cervical HPV infection. Whole-study context: Control women cleared a single incident HPV16 infection within 12 months. Study-wide points: TRBV6-7 abundance was lower in cases than controls (approximately 0.11% versus 0.16%). Cases and controls were distinguished at AUC approximately 0.81 by richness and V genes.

Sequencing was performed with immunoSEQ multiplex PCR; in TCRdb, only in-frame clones are kept and a portion is missing. This sample's table has some 31,000 clones. This CDR3 has 14 amino acids. Trimming took off 2 bases at V and 0 bases at J, with 7 bases between the two ends. From germline, CDR1 is SNHLY and CDR2 FYNNEI. Cervical HPV DNA detected by MY09/MY11 PCR, typed by dot-blot. The chain links TRBV2 to TRBJ1-1, with a tentative D call TRBD1 (5 bases). The sample taken for sequencing was blood buffy coat. The clonotype was recovered from a woman between 18 and 70 years old with a cervical HPV16 infection that either progressed to CIN3+ or cleared (not recorded which). CDR3 in amino acids: CASSERTLNTEAFF. The sequenced CDR3 bases are TGTGCCAGCAGTGAACGGACATTGAACACTGAA.